This entry lists 24 T cell receptor beta chains sequenced from one sample in a study of blood T cell repertoires in COVID-19. The repertoire was sequenced with immunoSEQ multiplex PCR; TCRdb's copy has only in-frame clones and lacks some. The sample contains tens of thousands of clones, 84% of which appear only once. Material for sequencing was peripheral blood. All receptors derive from a man in his sixties with acute or convalescent COVID-19.

The J gene is TRBJ1-3, the V gene TRBV27, with 7 bases lining up with TRBD1. The CDR3 covers 14 residues. With 6 bases clipped from V and 2 bases from J, the junction kept 4 bases outside the gene matches. Germline V gene sequence: CDR1 MNHEY, CDR2 SMNVEV (reference sequence). CDR3 bases: TGTGCCAGCAGCCACAGGGGTCCTGGAAACACCATATATTTT. It specifies CASSHRGPGNTIYF.

The chain has TRBV4-2 and TRBJ2-3; D remains ambiguous. Germline V lookup: CDR1 LGHNA, CDR2 YNFKEQ. Between the trimmed V and J ends, which lost 1 base and 2 bases, there was a span of 7 bases. The CDR3 extends over 14 amino acids. For the CDR3, the DNA is TGTGCCAGCAGCCAAGGTAGTACCACAGATACGCAGTATTTT. Translating gives CASSQGSTTDTQYF.

This clone was seen a few times. The chain is built from TRBV12-3 or TRBV12-4 and TRBJ1-2, with D maybe TRBD1 (5 bases). The germline V and J ends were trimmed by 3 bases and 4 bases, with 9 bases remaining between them. The CDR3 consists of 13 residues. Here the CDR3 reads CASSFGGTYGYTF. The CDR3, as DNA: TGTGCCAGCAGTTTTGGCGGGACCTATGGCTACACCTTC.

The J gene is TRBJ2-1, the V gene TRBV6-5, with 7 bases fitting TRBD1. The length of the CDR3 is 14 residues. Trimming cost V 6 bases and J 0 bases; bases outside gene matches: 2. Germline values: CDR1 MNHEY, CDR2 SVGAGI. CDR3 in amino acids: CASSRDSSYNEQFF. The CDR3 nucleotides are TGTGCCAGCAGCAGGGACAGCTCCTACAATGAGCAGTTCTTC.

The chain has TRBV29-1 and TRBJ2-1, with 12 bases that match TRBD2. The trim removed 3 bases at V and 4 bases at J, leaving 4 bases unmatched. Germline CDR1 is SQVTM and CDR2 is ANQGSEA. The CDR3 is 15 residues long. Here the CDR3 DNA reads TGCAGCGTTGAGCCTAGCGGGGGGGCATACAATGAGCAGTTCTTC. Its translation is CSVEPSGGAYNEQFF.

This clone has only a few counts. The chain recombines TRBV7-3 with TRBJ1-3; the D gene is possibly TRBD1 (6 bases). The CDR3 loop spans 18 amino acids. V was shortened by 5 bases and J by 3 bases, with 23 bases between the two germline ends. Germline assignment: CDR1 SGHTA and CDR2 FQGTGA. The CDR3 DNA follows: TGTGCCAGCAGCCCACCAGGCAGGGGCATACCTCTTGGAAACACCATATATTTT. Protein sequence: CASSPPGRGIPLGNTIYF.

This rearrangement joins TRBV10-1 to TRBJ2-1, with 10 bases fitting TRBD2. There are 15 residues in the CDR3. Trimming cost V 6 bases and J 8 bases; bases outside gene matches: 10. Looked up from germline, CDR1 is WNHNN and CDR2 is SYGVQD (reference sequence). CDR3 in amino acids: CASRRDLAGADEQFF. CDR3 sequence (DNA): TGCGCCAGCAGGCGAGATCTAGCGGGGGCCGATGAGCAGTTCTTC.

The chain carries TRBV18 and TRBJ1-5; 10 nucleotides line up with TRBD1. The junction had 9 bases not matched to a gene; V was cut back by 6 bases and J by 7 bases. This CDR3 region has 15 residues. Germline CDR1 reads KGHSH; CDR2 reads LQKENI. CDR3: CASSQGTGERQPQHF. CDR3 in DNA: TGTGCCAGCTCGCAAGGGACAGGGGAGCGCCAGCCCCAGCATTTT.

The CDR3 loop reads CASSRGGSYEQYF. CDR3 DNA: TGTGCCAGCAGCCGGGGGGGGTCCTACGAGCAGTACTTC. The V gene is TRBV12-3 or TRBV12-4, the J gene TRBJ2-7; 8 bases are a match to TRBD2. There are 13 residues in the CDR3. Trimming cost V 6 bases and J 1 base; bases outside gene matches: 2.

The rearrangement links TRBV5-1 to TRBJ1-4, with TRBD1 identical over 7 bases. The CDR3 extends over 15 amino acids. Trimming cost V 0 bases and J 6 bases; bases outside gene matches: 5. CDR1 is SGHRS and CDR2 is YFSETQ in the germline V gene. The CDR3 here is CASSLASQGYEKLFF. The CDR3 DNA reads TGCGCCAGCAGCTTGGCCTCACAGGGGTATGAAAAACTGTTTTTT.

This clone was seen at least ten times. The chain has TRBV6-2 or TRBV6-3 and TRBJ1-5, with 10 bases fitting TRBD1. Germline V lookup: CDR1 MNHEY, CDR2 SVGEGT. CDR3 size: 17 residues. The V gene end was trimmed by 6 bases and the J gene end by 0 bases; junction bases not matched to a gene: 8. The CDR3 bases are TGTGCCAGCAGCGGATGGGGACAGGGGTATAGCAATCAGCCCCAGCATTTT. It yields the protein CASSGWGQGYSNQPQHF.

The genes are TRBV25-1 and TRBJ2-7; 8 bases fit TRBD1. The V gene end was trimmed by 8 bases and the J gene end by 6 bases; junction bases not matched to a gene: 9. The CDR3 contains 13 residues. CDR1 is MGHDK and CDR2 is SYGVNS in the germline V gene. The DNA of the CDR3 is TGTGCCAGCTCTATCAGGGGGCTGGGCGAGCAGTACTTC. This codes for CASSIRGLGEQYF.

Comments on this clone: The same CDR3 also results from other DNA sequences found in this sample. The V gene is TRBV6-1, the J gene TRBJ1-5, with TRBD1 matching over 8 bases. The CDR3 is made up of 14 amino acids. V shed 3 bases, J shed 3 bases, and the junction held 1 base outside the gene matches. The V gene's germline CDR1 is MNHNS and CDR2 SASEGT. CDR3 coding DNA: TGTGCCAGCAGTGAGGGACAGGCCAATCAGCCCCAGCATTTT. It yields the protein CASSEGQANQPQHF.

The chain joins TRBV9 to TRBJ1-4; the match to TRBD1 covers 11 bases. Trimming took 3 bases from V and 2 from J; bases not matched to a gene: 9. Germline V gene sequence: CDR1 SGDLS, CDR2 YYNGEE. The CDR3 has 18 residues. CDR3 amino acids: CASSDGRTGGFTNEKLFF. CDR3 nucleotide sequence: TGTGCCAGCAGCGATGGCCGGACAGGGGGCTTTACTAATGAAAAACTGTTTTTT. Complete variable domain (other parts from reference TRBV9 and TRBJ1-4): DSGVTQTPKHLITATGQRVTLRCSPRSGDLSVYWYQQSLDQGLQFLIQYYNGEERAKGNILERFSAQQFPDLHSELNLSSLELGDSALYFCASSDGRTGGFTNEKLFFGSGTQLSVL.

This clone was counted once. V usage is TRBV30 and J usage is TRBJ1-3, with 8 positions matching TRBD1. The length of the CDR3 is 14 residues. Trimming removed 2 bases from V and 4 bases from J; junction bases left unmatched: 4. Germline assignment: CDR1 GTSNPN and CDR2 SVGIG (reference sequence). The CDR3, as DNA: TGTGCCTGGAGTCGACAGGGGCCCGGAAACACCATATATTTT. Protein: CAWSRQGPGNTIYF.

CDR3 protein: CSVDRGSYEQYF. The CDR3 nucleotides are TGCAGCGTTGACCGGGGATCCTACGAGCAGTACTTC. V usage is TRBV29-1 and J usage is TRBJ2-7, with D possibly being TRBD2 (5 bases). V lost 3 bases, J lost 1 base, and 7 bases lay in between. Looked up from germline, CDR1 is SQVTM and CDR2 is ANQGSEA. This CDR3 region has 12 residues.

The rearrangement uses TRBV27 and TRBJ2-1; possible D gene TRBD2, 6 bases. Deletions cut 6 bases from V and 3 bases from J, with 12 bases between. Germline CDR1 is MNHEY and CDR2 is SMNVEV (reference sequence). The CDR3 has 14 residues. Here the CDR3 reads CASRLMEGYNEQFF. CDR3 sequence (DNA): TGTGCCAGCAGGCTTATGGAGGGCTACAATGAGCAGTTCTTC.

The rearrangement joins TRBV12-3 or TRBV12-4 to TRBJ1-2; D is possibly TRBD1 (5 bases). V was shortened by 8 bases and J by 5 bases, with 15 bases between the two germline ends. The CDR3 loop spans 13 amino acids. The CDR3 sequence is CASGSGGYYGYTF. In nucleotides, the CDR3 is TGTGCCAGCGGGTCGGGGGGTTATTATGGCTACACCTTC.

This chain joins TRBV13 and TRBJ2-3, with TRBD1 matching 10 bases. The CDR3 runs to 17 residues. Germline V CDR1 and CDR2: PRHDT, FYEKMQ (reference sequence). The trim removed 4 bases at V and 2 bases at J, leaving 9 bases unmatched. The CDR3 reads CASSYSDRGRNTDTQYF. In DNA form, the CDR3 reads TGTGCCAGCAGCTATTCCGACAGGGGGCGAAACACAGATACGCAGTATTTT.

The V and J genes are TRBV19 and TRBJ1-5; D may be TRBD1 (5 bases). The length of the CDR3 is 15 residues. Germline lookup yields CDR1 LNHDA and CDR2 SQIVND (reference sequence). Deletions cut 6 bases from V and 4 bases from J, with 16 bases between. The CDR3 loop reads CASSLLDRPNQPQHF. CDR3 bases: TGTGCCAGTAGCCTCCTAGACAGACCTAATCAGCCCCAGCATTTT. Drawing the rest from reference TRBV19 and TRBJ1-5, the complete variable domain is DGGITQSPKYLFRKEGQNVTLSCEQNLNHDAMYWYRQDPGQGLRLIYYSQIVNDFQKGDIAEGYSVSREKKESFPLTVTSAQKNPTAFYLCASSLLDRPNQPQHFGDGTRLSIL.

The chain has TRBV7-2 and TRBJ1-1; D gene unclear. The CDR3 has 14 residues. Germline V gene sequence: CDR1 SGHTA, CDR2 FQGNSA. Trimming shortened V by 4 bases and J by 1 base, and 10 bases separated the two germline ends. The CDR3 DNA follows: TGTGCCAGCAGCTCCTGGAGGGAGAACACTGAAGCTTTCTTT. Amino acids: CASSSWRENTEAFF.

The chain is built from TRBV2 and TRBJ1-5; tentatively, D is TRBD1 (6 bases). The V gene lost 8 bases and the J gene lost 2 bases, with 25 bases spanning the gap. Germline-derived CDR1 and CDR2 are SNHLY and FYNNEI. This CDR3 is 18 amino acids long. CDR3 DNA sequence: TGTGCCAGCGCTAAACAGGGATCGGCGGCCCTTGGCAATCAGCCCCAGCATTTT. Translating gives CASAKQGSAALGNQPQHF.

The chain employs TRBV6-5 and TRBJ2-1; the match to TRBD2 covers 13 bases. The ends lost 11 bases at V and 8 bases at J; junction bases unmatched: 9. The CDR3 is 14 amino acids. CDR1 and CDR2 (germline): MNHEY, SVGAGI. CDR3 DNA sequence: TGTGCCTCACAAACTAGCGGGGGGGCCGATGAGCAGTTCTTC. Encoded protein: CASQTSGGADEQFF.

The rearrangement joins TRBV5-1 to TRBJ2-7, with 12 bases that match TRBD2. There are 16 residues in the CDR3. Losses at the gene ends were 2 bases for V and 4 bases for J; bases not matched to a gene: 7. CDR1 is SGHRS and CDR2 is YFSETQ in the germline V gene. Here the CDR3 reads CASSLLMTSGGYEQYF. The CDR3 region has the DNA TGCGCCAGCAGCTTATTAATGACTAGCGGGGGATACGAGCAGTACTTC.